The text below deals with one T cell receptor (beta chain). This clonotype came up once. This receptor's antigen is unknown. Per-base quality was not reported, and no clone a single base away is much larger than it. The data belong to a study of blood T cells in healthy people across ages (dated by TCRdb to the mid-2010s). In the study overall: In model experiments, template switching captured about one uniquely barcoded TCR beta cDNA molecule for every two T cells. To track age-related changes in TCR beta repertoire diversity, the study relied on deep sequencing normalized with unique cDNA molecular identifiers. Using the same blood draw, the study looked at two additional independent replicas of 1 million unique cDNA reads for two donors, one aged 18 to 30 and the other aged 80 or older. To avoid experimental bias, donors of different ages were distributed randomly across sequencing lanes. The donors were divided into four age groups: young (average around 16 years), middle-aged (approximately 42), aged (about 61) and long-lived (roughly 82).

Study-wide conclusions, independent of this receptor: The long-lived group showed more naive CD4+ T cells, fewer expanded clones and increased TCR diversity than the aged group, suggesting age selection. Observed TCR beta diversity correlated strongly with the percentage of naive T cells measured by flow cytometry. Since profiling was done on bulk unsorted PBMCs, naive and antigen-experienced compartments could not be conclusively compared. Observed TCR beta diversity per million T cells fell roughly linearly with age, and a significant reduction was already apparent by age roughly 40. Estimates of total diversity from one million sequenced T cells were regarded as lower bounds and underestimates. The CMV infection status of donors was not known, potentially confounding age-related changes in expanded clonotypes.

Libraries were made using 5' RACE. A second PCR of roughly 7 to 11 cycles was performed with a sample-barcoded 5' primer and a J-beta primer mix. A unique molecular identifier was introduced onto each TCR beta cDNA molecule by a template-switch 5' adaptor carrying 12 random nucleotides. Each sample yielded at least 2.5 million CDR3-containing paired-end reads. The Mint cDNA synthesis kit, primed by a TRBC-specific oligonucleotide, was used to synthesize first-strand cDNA from all RNA. Following uracil-DNA glycosylase treatment, all cDNA underwent a first 18-cycle PCR with the universal primers M1SS and BC2_uni_R. The study's own analysis went as follows. For normalization, 1 million high-quality reads were randomly selected from each sample, with every read carrying a distinct molecular identifier. Instead of being binned into consensus sequences, reads that shared molecular identifiers were thrown out. MiTCR, set to a Q25 quality threshold and the strictest error-elimination algorithm, was used for CDR3 identification, clonotype clustering and error correction. A nonparametric unseen species model with Euler transformation was used to estimate a lower bound on total TCR beta diversity. TCRdb trimmed the raw reads at Q25, called clones with MiXCR and kept productive beta chains. Entries are consolidated by CDR3 protein sequence, retaining the most common genes and DNA. For this entry, the V and J calls and clone size follow TCRdb and not the study's own pipeline. This sample has fewer than 2 million distinct CDR3 sequences in its table, and about two fifths of those were observed once. Of the sample, more than 20% falls within the top ten clones.

Donors were 30 to 45 systemically healthy Caucasian individuals from Russia aged about 6 to 100 years. Approximately 11 milliliters of peripheral blood were drawn from each donor into EDTA-treated Vacutainer tubes. Ficoll-Paque density-gradient centrifugation was used to isolate PBMCs, with at least 6 million per sample. Total RNA was extracted from PBMCs with Trizol reagent, with at least 6 micrograms obtained per sample. Naive CD45RAhigh/CD27high T cell percentages were measured by flow cytometry on a PBMC aliquot from every donor. The V and J ends are trimmed by 3 bases and 1 base, leaving 14 bases between them. The CDR3 runs 15 residues from the cysteine to the phenylalanine. Just the 45-base CDR3 DNA is kept, in frame starting at base 1. As encoded in the germline V gene (reference sequence), CDR1 is SGHKS while CDR2 is YYEKEE.

Sequencing was done on a sample of blood. The chain links TRBV5-5 with TRBJ2-7, with the D gene not confidently named. This TCR derives from a human donor in good health. The CDR3 region reads CASSSLEKRSYEQYF. The bases are TGTGCCAGCAGCTCCTTAGAGAAAAGGTCCTACGAGCAGTACTTC. Joined to the reference TRBV5-5 and TRBJ2-7 proteins, this CDR3 gives the full variable domain: DAGVTQSPTHLIKTRGQQVTLRCSPISGHKSVSWYQQVLGQGPQFIFQYYEKEERGRGNFPDRFSARQFPNYSSELNVNALLLGDSALYLCASSSLEKRSYEQYFGPGTRLTVT.